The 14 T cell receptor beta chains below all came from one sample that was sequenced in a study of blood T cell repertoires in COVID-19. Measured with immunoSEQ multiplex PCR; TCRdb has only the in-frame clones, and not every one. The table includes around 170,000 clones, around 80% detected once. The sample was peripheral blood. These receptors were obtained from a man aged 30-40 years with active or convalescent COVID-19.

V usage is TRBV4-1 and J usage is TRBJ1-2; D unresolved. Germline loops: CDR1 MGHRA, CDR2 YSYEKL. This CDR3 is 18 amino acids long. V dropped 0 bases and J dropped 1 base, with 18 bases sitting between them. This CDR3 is CASSQDLGSRVNNYGYTF. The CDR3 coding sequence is TGCGCCAGCAGCCAAGACTTGGGGAGCAGAGTTAATAACTATGGCTACACCTTC.

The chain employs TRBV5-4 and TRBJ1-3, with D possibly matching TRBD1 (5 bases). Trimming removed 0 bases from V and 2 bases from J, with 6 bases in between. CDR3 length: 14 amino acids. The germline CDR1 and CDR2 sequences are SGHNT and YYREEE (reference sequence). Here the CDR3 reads CASSLAGPGNTIYF. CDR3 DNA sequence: TGTGCCAGCAGCTTGGCAGGGCCTGGAAACACCATATATTTT.

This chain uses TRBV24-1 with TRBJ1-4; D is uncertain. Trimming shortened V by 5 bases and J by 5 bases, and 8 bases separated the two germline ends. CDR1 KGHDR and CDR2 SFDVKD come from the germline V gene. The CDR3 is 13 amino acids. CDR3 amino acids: CATSGGFNEKLFF. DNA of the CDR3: TGTGCCACCAGTGGTGGCTTCAATGAAAAACTGTTTTTT.

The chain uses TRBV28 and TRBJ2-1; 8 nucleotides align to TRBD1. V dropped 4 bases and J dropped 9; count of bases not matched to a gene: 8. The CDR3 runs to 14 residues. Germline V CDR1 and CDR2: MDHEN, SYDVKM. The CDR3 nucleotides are TGTGCCAGCAGTTCAGGGGGCGTATCCGGTGAGCAGTTCTTC. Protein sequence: CASSSGGVSGEQFF.

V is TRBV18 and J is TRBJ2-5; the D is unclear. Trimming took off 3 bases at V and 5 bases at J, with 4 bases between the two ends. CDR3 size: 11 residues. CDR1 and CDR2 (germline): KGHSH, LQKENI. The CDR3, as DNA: TGTGCCAGCTCACCCGGTGAGACCCAGTACTTC. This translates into CASSPGETQYF.

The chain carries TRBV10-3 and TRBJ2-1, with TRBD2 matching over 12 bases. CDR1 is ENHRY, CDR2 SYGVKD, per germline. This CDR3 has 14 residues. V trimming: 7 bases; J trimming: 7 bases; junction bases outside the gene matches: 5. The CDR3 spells CAITSGGAVNEQFF. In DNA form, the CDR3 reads TGTGCCATCACTAGCGGGGGGGCGGTTAATGAGCAGTTCTTC.

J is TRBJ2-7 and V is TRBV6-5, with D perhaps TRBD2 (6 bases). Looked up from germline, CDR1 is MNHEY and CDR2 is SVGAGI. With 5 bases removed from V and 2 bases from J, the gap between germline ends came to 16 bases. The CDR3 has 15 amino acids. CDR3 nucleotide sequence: TGTGCCAGCAGTCACGGAAGGACGGGGGCCTACGAGCAGTACGTC. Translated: CASSHGRTGAYEQYV.

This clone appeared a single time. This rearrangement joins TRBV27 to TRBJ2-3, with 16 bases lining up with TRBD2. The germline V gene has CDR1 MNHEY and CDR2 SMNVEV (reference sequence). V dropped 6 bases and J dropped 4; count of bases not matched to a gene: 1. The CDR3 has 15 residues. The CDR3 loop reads CASRGTSGRADTQYF. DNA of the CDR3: TGTGCCAGCAGGGGGACTAGCGGGAGGGCAGATACGCAGTATTTT.

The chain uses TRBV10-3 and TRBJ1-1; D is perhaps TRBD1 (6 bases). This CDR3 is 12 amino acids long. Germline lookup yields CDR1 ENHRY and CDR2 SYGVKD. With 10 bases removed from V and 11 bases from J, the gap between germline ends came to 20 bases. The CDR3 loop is CATSTGPEGAFF. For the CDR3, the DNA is TGTGCCACTTCAACAGGGCCTGAAGGGGCTTTCTTT.

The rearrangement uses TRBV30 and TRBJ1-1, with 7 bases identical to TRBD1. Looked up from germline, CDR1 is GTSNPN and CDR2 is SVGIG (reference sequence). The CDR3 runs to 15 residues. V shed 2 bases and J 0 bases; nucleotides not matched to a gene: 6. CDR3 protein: CAWSQGQKMNTEAFF. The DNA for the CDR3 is TGTGCCTGGAGTCAGGGACAGAAGATGAACACTGAAGCTTTCTTT.

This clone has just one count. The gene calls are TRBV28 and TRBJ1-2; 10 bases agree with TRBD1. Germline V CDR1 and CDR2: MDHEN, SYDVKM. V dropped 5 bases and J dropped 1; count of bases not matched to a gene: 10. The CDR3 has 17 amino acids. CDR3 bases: TGTGCCAGCAGTGCGGGACAGGGGTGGGGCCTTAACTATGGCTACACCTTC. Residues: CASSAGQGWGLNYGYTF.

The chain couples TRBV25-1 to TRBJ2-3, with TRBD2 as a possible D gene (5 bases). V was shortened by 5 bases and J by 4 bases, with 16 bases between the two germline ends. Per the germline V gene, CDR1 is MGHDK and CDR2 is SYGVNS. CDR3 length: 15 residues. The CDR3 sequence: CASSLFLAGADTQYF. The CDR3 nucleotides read TGTGCCAGCAGTTTGTTCCTAGCTGGGGCAGATACGCAGTATTTT. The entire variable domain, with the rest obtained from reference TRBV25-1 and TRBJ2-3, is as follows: EADIYQTPRYLVIGTGKKITLECSQTMGHDKMYWYQQDPGMELHLIHYSYGVNSTEKGDLSSESTVSRIRTEHFPLTLESARPSHTSQYLCASSLFLAGADTQYFGPGTRLTVL.

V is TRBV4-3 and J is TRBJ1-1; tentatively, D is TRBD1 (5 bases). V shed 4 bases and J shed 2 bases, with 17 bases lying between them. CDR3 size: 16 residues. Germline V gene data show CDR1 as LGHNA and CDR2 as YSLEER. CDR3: CASSRSGGRDNTEAFF. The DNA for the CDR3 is TGCGCCAGCAGCCGGAGCGGGGGTCGGGACAACACTGAAGCTTTCTTT.

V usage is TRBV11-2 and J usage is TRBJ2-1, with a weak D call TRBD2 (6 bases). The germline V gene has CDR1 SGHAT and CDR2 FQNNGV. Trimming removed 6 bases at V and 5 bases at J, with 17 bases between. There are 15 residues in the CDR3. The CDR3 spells CASRLLAPIHNEQFF. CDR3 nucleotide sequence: TGTGCCAGCAGATTACTAGCTCCAATCCACAATGAGCAGTTCTTC.